This TCR beta chain was captured by sequencing in a study of T cell responses to AZD1222 COVID-19 vaccine. Findings and caveats of the study: The breadth and depth of Spike-specific TCRs increased once two AZD1222 doses had been given.

In regard to this clone: The antigen remains unidentified.

Produced via immunoSEQ multiplex PCR; TCRdb's table is partial and in-frame only. This table has about 92,000 clones, roughly 90% appearing once. CDR3 length equals 12 residues. V was pared by 5 bases and J by 8 bases, with 12 bases between. CDR1 MNHEY and CDR2 SMNVEV come from the germline V gene (reference sequence). The sequence was obtained from an adult in good health. This sample comprised peripheral blood, obtained on day 0 of AZD1222 vaccination. The J gene is TRBJ1-1, the V gene TRBV27; possibly TRBD1 for D (5 bases). CDR3 loop: CASSPWGGEAFF. DNA for the CDR3: TGTGCCAGCAGTCCGTGGGGCGGGGAAGCTTTCTTT.